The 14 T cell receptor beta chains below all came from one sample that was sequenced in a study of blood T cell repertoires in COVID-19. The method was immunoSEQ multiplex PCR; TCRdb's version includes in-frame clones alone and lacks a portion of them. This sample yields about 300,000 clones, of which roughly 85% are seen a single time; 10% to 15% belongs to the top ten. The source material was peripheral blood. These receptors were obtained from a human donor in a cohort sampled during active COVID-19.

CDR3 nucleotide sequence: TGTGCCAGCAGTGAATCTAGGCGCGAGCAGTACTTC. It yields the protein CASSESRREQYF. The V call is TRBV2, the J call TRBJ2-7; D ambiguous. V was pared by 2 bases and J by 6 bases, with 8 bases between. This CDR3 is 12 amino acids long. CDR1 SNHLY and CDR2 FYNNEI come from the germline V gene.

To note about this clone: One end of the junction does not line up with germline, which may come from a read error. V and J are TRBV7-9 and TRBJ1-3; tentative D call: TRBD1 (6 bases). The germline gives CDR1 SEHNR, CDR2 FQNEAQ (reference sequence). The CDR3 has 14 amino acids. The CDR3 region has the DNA TGTGCCAGCAGTTACGGACAGACGGGAAACAGCATATATTTT. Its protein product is CASSYGQTGNSIYF.

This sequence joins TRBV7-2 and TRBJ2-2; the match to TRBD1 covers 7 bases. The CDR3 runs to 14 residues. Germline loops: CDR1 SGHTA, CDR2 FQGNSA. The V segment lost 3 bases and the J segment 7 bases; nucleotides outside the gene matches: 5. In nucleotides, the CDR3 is TGTGCCAGCAGCTTGACAGGGCAGGTCGGGGAGCTGTTTTTT. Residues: CASSLTGQVGELFF.

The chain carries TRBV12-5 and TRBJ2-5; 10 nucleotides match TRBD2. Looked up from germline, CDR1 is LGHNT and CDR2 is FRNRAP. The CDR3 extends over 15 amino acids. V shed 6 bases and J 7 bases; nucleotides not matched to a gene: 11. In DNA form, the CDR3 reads TGTGCTAGTGGACTAGCGGGACCCCCCAGTCGGACCCAGTACTTC. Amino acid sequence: CASGLAGPPSRTQYF.

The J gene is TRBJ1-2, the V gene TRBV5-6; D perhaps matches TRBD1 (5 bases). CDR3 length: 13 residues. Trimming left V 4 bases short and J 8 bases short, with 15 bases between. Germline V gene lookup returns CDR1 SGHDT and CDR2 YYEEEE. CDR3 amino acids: CASSNRGSYGYTF. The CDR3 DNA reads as TGTGCCAGCAGCAACCGGGGGTCTTACGGCTACACCTTC.

CDR3 protein: CASSRDSSNQPQHF. The CDR3 DNA follows: TGTGCCAGTAGTAGGGACAGTAGCAATCAGCCCCAGCATTTT. The V call is TRBV19, the J call TRBJ1-5; 7 bases match TRBD1. Trimming removed 4 bases from V and 0 bases from J; junction bases left unmatched: 0. Germline values: CDR1 LNHDA, CDR2 SQIVND (reference sequence). CDR3 length: 14 residues.

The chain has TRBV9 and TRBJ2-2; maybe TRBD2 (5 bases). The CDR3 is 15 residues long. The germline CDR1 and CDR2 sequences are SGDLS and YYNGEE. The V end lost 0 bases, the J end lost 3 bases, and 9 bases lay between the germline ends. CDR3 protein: CASSVDGSYTGELFF. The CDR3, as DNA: TGTGCCAGCAGCGTAGATGGGAGTTACACCGGGGAGCTGTTTTTT.

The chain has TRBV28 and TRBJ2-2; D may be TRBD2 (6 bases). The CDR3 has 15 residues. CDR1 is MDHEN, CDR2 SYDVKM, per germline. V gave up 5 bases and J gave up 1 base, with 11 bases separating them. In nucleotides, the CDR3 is TGTGCCAGCAGTCCCCCGGGACTGAACACCGGGGAGCTGTTTTTT. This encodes CASSPPGLNTGELFF.

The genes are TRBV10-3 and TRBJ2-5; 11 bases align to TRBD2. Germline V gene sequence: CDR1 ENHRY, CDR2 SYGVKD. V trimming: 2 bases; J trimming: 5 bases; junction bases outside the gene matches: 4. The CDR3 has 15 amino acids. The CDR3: CAISEVAGGKETQYF. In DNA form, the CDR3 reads TGTGCCATCAGTGAGGTAGCGGGAGGGAAGGAGACCCAGTACTTC.

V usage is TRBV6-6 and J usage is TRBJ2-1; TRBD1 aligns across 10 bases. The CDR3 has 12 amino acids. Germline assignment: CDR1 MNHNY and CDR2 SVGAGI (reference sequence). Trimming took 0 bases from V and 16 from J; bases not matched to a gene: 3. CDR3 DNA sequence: TGTGCCAGCAGTTACTCGGGACAGGGGATTTTCTTC. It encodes CASSYSGQGIFF.

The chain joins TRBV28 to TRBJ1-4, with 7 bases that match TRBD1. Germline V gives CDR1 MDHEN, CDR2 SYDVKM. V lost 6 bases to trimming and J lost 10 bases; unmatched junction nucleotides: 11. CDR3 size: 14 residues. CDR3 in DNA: TGTGCCAGCAGCCCAGGGGGTGATAGTGCAAAACTGTTTTTT. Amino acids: CASSPGGDSAKLFF.

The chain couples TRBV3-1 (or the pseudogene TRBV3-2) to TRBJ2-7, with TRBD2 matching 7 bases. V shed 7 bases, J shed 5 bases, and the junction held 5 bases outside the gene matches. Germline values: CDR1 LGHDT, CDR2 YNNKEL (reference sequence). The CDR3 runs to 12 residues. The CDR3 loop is CASKSAGHEQYF. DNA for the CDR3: TGTGCCAGCAAATCAGCGGGACACGAGCAGTACTTC.

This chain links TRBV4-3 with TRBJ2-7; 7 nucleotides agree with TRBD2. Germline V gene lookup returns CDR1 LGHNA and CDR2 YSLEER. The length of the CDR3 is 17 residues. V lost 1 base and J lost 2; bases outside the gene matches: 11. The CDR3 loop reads CASSQGAQAGVPYEQYF. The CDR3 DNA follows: TGCGCCAGCAGCCAAGGGGCCCAGGCGGGAGTCCCCTACGAGCAGTACTTC.

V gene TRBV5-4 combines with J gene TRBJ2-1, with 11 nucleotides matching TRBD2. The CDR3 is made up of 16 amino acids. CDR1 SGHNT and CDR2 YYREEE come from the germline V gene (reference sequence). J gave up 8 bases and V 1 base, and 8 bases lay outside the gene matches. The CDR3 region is CASSLRSSGRSDEQFF. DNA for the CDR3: TGTGCCAGCAGCTTGAGGTCTAGCGGGAGGTCGGATGAGCAGTTCTTC.